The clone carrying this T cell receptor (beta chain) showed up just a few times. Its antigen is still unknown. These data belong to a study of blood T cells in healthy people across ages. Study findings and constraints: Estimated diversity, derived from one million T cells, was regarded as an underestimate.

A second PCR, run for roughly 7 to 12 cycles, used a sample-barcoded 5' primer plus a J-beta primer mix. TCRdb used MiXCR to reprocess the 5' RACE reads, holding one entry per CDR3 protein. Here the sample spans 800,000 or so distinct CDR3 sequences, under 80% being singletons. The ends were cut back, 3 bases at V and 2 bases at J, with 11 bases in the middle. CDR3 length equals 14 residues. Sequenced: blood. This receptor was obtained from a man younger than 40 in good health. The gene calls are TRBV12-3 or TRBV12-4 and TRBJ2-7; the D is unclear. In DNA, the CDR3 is TGTGCCAGCAGTTTTCACCAGGTCCCCTACGAGCAGTACTTC. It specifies CASSFHQVPYEQYF.